This T cell receptor beta chain originates from a study of blood T cell repertoires in COVID-19. Turning to the study itself: Samples representing acute and convalescent COVID-19 were sourced from the United States, Italy and Spain. In each case, the material was cDNA or gDNA derived from T cells, B-cell-depleted T cells, or PBMCs.

In the original processing: Reference gene primer amplification in the assay estimated nucleated cell counts. Generated by immunoSEQ multiplex PCR, the TCRdb table keeps only in-frame clones and is missing some. V, J and clone size were drawn from that table, and D and trimming were deduced from the DNA. This sample has some 88,000 clones; roughly 90% occur once, and the top ten carry about 7.2%. Trimming took off 0 bases at V and 1 base at J, with 12 bases between the two ends. The V gene's germline CDR1 is PRHDT and CDR2 FYEKMQ (reference sequence). This CDR3 is 16 amino acids long. The TCR comes from a man in his 60s with acute or convalescent COVID-19. This rearrangement joins TRBV13 to TRBJ1-1; D gene unclear. The specimen sequenced was peripheral blood. DNA of the CDR3: TGTGCCAGCAGCTTAGGAGATGGGAGAGGGAACACTGAAGCTTTCTTT. Translated, it gives CASSLGDGRGNTEAFF.